Included here is one TCR beta chain sequence, with context. The antigen is not known. The data were obtained in a study of persistence of HIV-infected CD4 T cells. Sequencing used immunoSEQ version 4 in survey mode. Each sample used up to 1 ug genomic DNA diluted to roughly 10 ng/uL. The data were produced by immunoSEQ multiplex PCR, yet TCRdb's version contains in-frame clones alone and is incomplete. The sample yields over 35,000 clones, 89% seen once. This nonspecific control used anti-CD3/anti-CD28 bead stimulation of CD4+ T cells. Sorting of responding CD4+ T cells relied on upregulated CD40 ligand together with CD69. The CDR3 sequence is 15 residues long. Trimming at V came to 9 bases and at J to 4 bases, leaving 9 bases not matched to a gene. Germline loops: CDR1 SNHLY, CDR2 FYNNEI.

The source is an adult man with HIV who was CMV-seropositive. The chain recombines TRBV2 with TRBJ2-2, with 9 bases identical to TRBD2. This specimen was CD4+ T cells sorted from PBMCs after roughly 20-hour stimulation, taken from a patient who received antiretroviral therapy. The CDR3: CASRPGLARTGELFF. CDR3 coding DNA: TGTGCCAGTCGACCGGGACTAGCACGCACCGGGGAGCTGTTTTTT.